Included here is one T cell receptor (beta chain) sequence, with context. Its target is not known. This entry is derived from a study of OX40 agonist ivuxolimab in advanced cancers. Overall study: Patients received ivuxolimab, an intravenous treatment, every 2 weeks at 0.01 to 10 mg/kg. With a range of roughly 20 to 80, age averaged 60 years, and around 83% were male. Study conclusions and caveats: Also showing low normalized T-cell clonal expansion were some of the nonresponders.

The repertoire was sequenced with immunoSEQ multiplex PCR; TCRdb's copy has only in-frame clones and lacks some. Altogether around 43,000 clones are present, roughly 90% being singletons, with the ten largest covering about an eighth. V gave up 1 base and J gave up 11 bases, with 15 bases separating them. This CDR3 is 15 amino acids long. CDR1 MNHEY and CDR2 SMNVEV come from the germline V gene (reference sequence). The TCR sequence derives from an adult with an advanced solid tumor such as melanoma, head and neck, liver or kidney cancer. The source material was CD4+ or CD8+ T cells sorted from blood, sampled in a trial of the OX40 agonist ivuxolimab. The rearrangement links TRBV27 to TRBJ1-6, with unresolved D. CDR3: CASSLFGGSRTPLHF. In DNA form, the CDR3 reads TGTGCCAGCAGTTTATTTGGCGGGTCACGAACACCCCTCCACTTT.